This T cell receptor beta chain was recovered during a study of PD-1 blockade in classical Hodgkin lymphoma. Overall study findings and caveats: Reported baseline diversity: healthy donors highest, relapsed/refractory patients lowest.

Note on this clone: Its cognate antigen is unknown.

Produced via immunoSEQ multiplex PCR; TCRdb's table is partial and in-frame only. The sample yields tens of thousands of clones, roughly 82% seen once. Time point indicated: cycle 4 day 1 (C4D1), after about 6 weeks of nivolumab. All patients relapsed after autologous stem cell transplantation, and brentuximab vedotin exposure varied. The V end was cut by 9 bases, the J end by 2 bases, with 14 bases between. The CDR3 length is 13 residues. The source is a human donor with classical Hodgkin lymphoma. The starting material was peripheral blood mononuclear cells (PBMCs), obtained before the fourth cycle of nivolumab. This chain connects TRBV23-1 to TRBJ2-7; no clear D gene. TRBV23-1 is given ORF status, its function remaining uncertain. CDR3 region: CARSPGRTYEQYF. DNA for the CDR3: TGCGCCAGATCTCCGGGCCGGACCTACGAGCAGTACTTC.